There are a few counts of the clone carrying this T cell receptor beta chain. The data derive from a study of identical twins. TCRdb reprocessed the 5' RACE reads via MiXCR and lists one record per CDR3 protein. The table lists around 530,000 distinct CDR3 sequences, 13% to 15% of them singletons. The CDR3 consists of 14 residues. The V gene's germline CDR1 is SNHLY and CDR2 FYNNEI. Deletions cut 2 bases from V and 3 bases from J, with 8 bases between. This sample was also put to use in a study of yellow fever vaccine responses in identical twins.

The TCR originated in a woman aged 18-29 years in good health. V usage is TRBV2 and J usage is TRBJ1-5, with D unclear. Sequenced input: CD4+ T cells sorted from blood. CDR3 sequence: CASSERQLNQPQHF. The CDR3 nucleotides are TGTGCCAGCAGTGAACGGCAACTCAATCAGCCCCAGCATTTT.